This T cell receptor (beta chain) derives from a study of shared clonotypes between healthy human individuals. For the study at large: The cohort had two women and a few men, ages 18 to 49. Donors had three CD4 naive, three CD4 memory, two CD8 naive and one CD8 memory plate apiece.

In germline, CDR1 is SGHTA, CDR2 FQGNSA. CDR3 length equals 14 residues. Trimming took 5 bases from V and 3 from J; bases not matched to a gene: 6. Sequenced by immunoSEQ multiplex PCR; TCRdb stores in-frame clones only, minus some. This table has 2 million to 2.5 million clones, nearly 97% appearing once. Adult Caucasians living in Nashville, Tennessee made up all of the donors. For this clone: Its antigen remains unidentified.

Study outcomes and limitations: Rarefaction exposed incomplete sorted-subset sequencing despite large depth.

The V gene is TRBV7-2, the J gene TRBJ2-7; 8 bases line up with TRBD1. The TCR comes from a man between 18 and 35 years old in good health. The source material was naive CD4+ T cells sorted from blood. As to subset: CD45RA+ positively selected. The CDR3 sequence: CASSPNRGYYEQYF. CDR3 bases: TGTGCCAGCAGCCCAAACAGGGGGTACTACGAGCAGTACTTC.